The clone carrying this T cell receptor (beta chain) was observed at least ten times. What it recognizes is unknown. The sample originates from a study of blood T cells in healthy people across ages. Whole-study results and caveats: Roughly linear age-related decline in beta diversity appeared, significant by age roughly 40. Fewer expanded clones and more diversity marked long-lived versus aged donors.

This CDR3 region has 12 residues. Trimming took 6 bases from V and 6 from J, leaving 13 bases between them. Germline V gene sequence: CDR1 SQVTM, CDR2 ANQGSEA. PCR was performed a second time for about 7 to 11 cycles using a sample-barcoded 5' primer and a J-beta primer mix. A template-switch adaptor containing 12 random nucleotides labeled each cDNA molecule. Each CDR3 protein gets one entry after TCRdb re-called the 5' RACE reads with MiXCR. The sample includes under 800,000 distinct CDR3 sequences, around 46% of them seen just once. The TCR comes from a woman aged 55-69 years in good health. Sequencing was performed on blood. The chain uses TRBV29-1 and TRBJ2-3, with unresolved D. CDR3 bases: TGCAGCGTAGTCTTACTAAGGGATACGCAGTATTTT. As protein: CSVVLLRDTQYF.